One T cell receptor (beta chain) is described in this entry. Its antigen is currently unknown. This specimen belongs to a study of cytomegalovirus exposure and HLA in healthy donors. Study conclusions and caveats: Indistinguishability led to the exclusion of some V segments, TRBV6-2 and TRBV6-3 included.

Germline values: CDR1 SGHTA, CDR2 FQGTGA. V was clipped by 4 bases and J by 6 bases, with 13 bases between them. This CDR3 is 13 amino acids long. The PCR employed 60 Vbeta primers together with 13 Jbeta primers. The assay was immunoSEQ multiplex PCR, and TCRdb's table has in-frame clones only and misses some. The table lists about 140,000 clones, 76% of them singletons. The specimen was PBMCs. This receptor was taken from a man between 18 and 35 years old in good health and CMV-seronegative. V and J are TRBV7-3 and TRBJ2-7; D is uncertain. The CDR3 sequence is CASSSIGSSEQYF. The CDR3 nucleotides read TGTGCCAGCAGCTCCATCGGTTCGTCCGAGCAGTACTTC.